The 22 T cell receptor beta chains reported below all come from one sample, sequenced in a study of T cell repertoires in cytomegalovirus infection. One entry per CDR3 protein, called by TCRdb with MiXCR from the reads. The repertoire includes about 460,000 distinct CDR3 sequences, roughly 12% of them detected once, and about 9.4% sits in the top ten. The sequencing sample was made of PBMCs. These receptors came from a human donor in good health (CMV status not recorded). Some clones in this sample may be carry-over from other donors' samples.

Comment on this clonotype: A much larger clone sits a single nucleotide away, making a read error possible. The chain recombines TRBV4-1 with TRBJ2-3; 16 positions agree with TRBD2. The CDR3 is 17 amino acids. V was pared by 1 base and J by 11 bases, with 9 bases of the junction left unmatched. The germline V gene encodes CDR1 MGHRA and CDR2 YSYEKL. CDR3 sequence: CASSQGGLAGGYGMQYF. The CDR3 nucleotides read TGCGCCAGCAGCCAAGGGGGACTAGCGGGAGGGTATGGTATGCAGTATTTT.

This clonotype was detected many times. The CDR3 nucleotides are TGTGCCAGCAGCTTAATTCAGGGGGCGAAAGAATACGAGCAGTACTTC. Amino acids: CASSLIQGAKEYEQYF. The genes are TRBV7-3 and TRBJ2-7; 8 bases are shared with TRBD1. V shed 1 base and J 4 bases; nucleotides not matched to a gene: 9. Germline loops: CDR1 SGHTA, CDR2 FQGTGA. CDR3 size: 16 residues.

This clonotype has at least ten counts. This chain joins TRBV6-1 and TRBJ1-5; TRBD1 matches 7 bases. The germline V gene has CDR1 MNHNS and CDR2 SASEGT. The CDR3 consists of 14 residues. Losses at the gene ends were 2 bases for V and 6 bases for J; bases not matched to a gene: 4. The CDR3 DNA reads as TGTGCCAGCAGTGAACAGGGGGGAGGTCAGCCCCAGCATTTT. It translates to CASSEQGGGQPQHF.

CDR3 in amino acids: CAWSGLPTQYF. In nucleotides, the CDR3 is TGTGCCTGGAGTGGCCTCCCGACCCAGTACTTC. The chain combines TRBV30 with TRBJ2-5; D is ambiguous. V lost 1 base, J lost 7 bases, and 7 bases lay in between. CDR1 GTSNPN and CDR2 SVGIG come from the germline V gene (reference sequence). The CDR3 sequence is 11 residues long.

The genes are TRBV12-3 or TRBV12-4 and TRBJ1-2; tentative D call: TRBD1 (6 bases). Trimming shortened V by 1 base and J by 4 bases, and 13 bases separated the two germline ends. The CDR3 sequence is 15 residues long. CDR3 region: CASSLGAGVGYGYTF. DNA for the CDR3: TGTGCCAGCAGTTTAGGGGCAGGGGTCGGCTATGGCTACACCTTC.

This clonotype has ten or more counts. V and J are TRBV11-1 and TRBJ2-1; 9 bases map to TRBD2. Germline lookup yields CDR1 SGHAT and CDR2 FQDESV (reference sequence). J was trimmed by 8 bases and V by 1 base; bases with no gene match: 3. This CDR3 spans 14 amino acids. CDR3 nucleotides: TGTGCCAGCAGCTTAGAGCGGGGGGACGATGAGCAGTTCTTC. Translated, it gives CASSLERGDDEQFF.

This clonotype was seen only a few times. The rearrangement links TRBV5-6 to TRBJ2-7, with 14 positions matching TRBD2. This CDR3 spans 16 amino acids. V shed 3 bases, J shed 5 bases, and the junction held 7 bases outside the gene matches. Germline V gene data show CDR1 as SGHDT and CDR2 as YYEEEE. CDR3 nucleotide sequence: TGTGCCAGCAGCTCCTTGGGACTAGCGGGAGTAAACGAGCAGTACTTC. This encodes CASSSLGLAGVNEQYF.

This clonotype was recorded at least ten times. The J gene is TRBJ2-7, the V gene TRBV11-2; perhaps TRBD1 as D (6 bases). Trimming cost V 6 bases and J 2 bases, with 20 bases left between them. The V gene's germline CDR1 is SGHAT and CDR2 FQNNGV. This CDR3 contains 16 residues. CDR3 loop: CASRPYKGDSTYEQYF. CDR3 in DNA: TGTGCCAGCAGACCGTATAAGGGGGATTCGACCTACGAGCAGTACTTC.

This clonotype was seen at least ten times. The chain links TRBV11-2 to TRBJ1-5; 7 bases fit TRBD1. The germline V gene encodes CDR1 SGHAT and CDR2 FQNNGV. Trimming cost V 4 bases and J 1 base; bases outside gene matches: 1. The CDR3 covers 14 residues. The CDR3 here is CASSSTGSNQPQHF. The CDR3 coding sequence is TGTGCCAGCAGCTCGACAGGGAGCAATCAGCCCCAGCATTTT.

This clonotype was detected many times. The chain uses TRBV7-9 and TRBJ2-1; 8 bases match TRBD2. The CDR3 is 19 amino acids. Germline-derived CDR1 and CDR2 are SEHNR and FQNEAQ (reference sequence). V shed 9 bases and J 6 bases; nucleotides not matched to a gene: 25. CDR3 protein: CASSTGHSGKQEAVNEQFF. CDR3 coding DNA: TGTGCCAGTTCGACTGGCCATAGCGGGAAACAAGAAGCGGTCAATGAGCAGTTCTTC. Supplemented by reference TRBV7-9 and TRBJ2-1, the full variable domain reads DTGVSQNPRHKITKRGQNVTFRCDPISEHNRLYWYRQTLGQGPEFLTYFQNEAQLEKSRLLSDRFSAERPKGSFSTLEIQRTEQGDSAMYLCASSTGHSGKQEAVNEQFFGPGTRLTVL.

This chain joins TRBV5-1 and TRBJ2-2; 8 nucleotides match TRBD2. CDR1 is SGHRS, CDR2 YFSETQ, per germline. This CDR3 is 15 amino acids long. The V segment lost 4 bases and the J segment 3 bases; nucleotides outside the gene matches: 5. The CDR3, as DNA: TGCGCCAGCAGCGGCAAACTAGCGGACACCGGGGAGCTGTTTTTT. The encoded protein is CASSGKLADTGELFF.

This chain connects TRBV18 to TRBJ1-2; D gene unclear. Deletions cut 5 bases from V and 4 bases from J, with 11 bases between. Germline CDR1 is KGHSH and CDR2 is LQKENI. CDR3 length equals 13 residues. The CDR3 region is CASSADPLYGYTF. The CDR3 DNA follows: TGTGCCAGCTCAGCGGACCCACTCTATGGCTACACCTTC.

This clonotype was observed at least ten times. The J gene is TRBJ2-7, the V gene TRBV28; 10 positions agree with TRBD2. The V segment lost 2 bases and the J segment 4 bases; nucleotides outside the gene matches: 5. The CDR3 runs to 15 residues. Germline CDR1 and CDR2: MDHEN and SYDVKM. This CDR3 is CASSLTASGSYEQYF. Here the CDR3 DNA reads TGTGCCAGCAGTTTAACTGCTAGCGGGAGTTACGAGCAGTACTTC.

In its sample, this clonotype was seen many times. This chain connects TRBV7-8 to TRBJ1-2, with D unresolved. This CDR3 is 14 amino acids long. Germline CDR1 and CDR2: SGHVS and FQNEAQ. Between the trimmed V and J ends, which lost 1 base and 3 bases, there was a span of 9 bases. The CDR3 sequence is CASSLGSTDYGYTF. CDR3 DNA sequence: TGTGCCAGCAGCTTAGGGTCGACCGACTATGGCTACACCTTC.

The sample holds many counts of this clonotype. The chain carries TRBV12-3 or TRBV12-4 and TRBJ2-5, with TRBD1 matching over 7 bases. Losses at the gene ends were 5 bases for V and 5 bases for J; bases not matched to a gene: 8. This CDR3 is built from 14 residues. The CDR3 sequence is CASSPQTGVETQYF. The CDR3, as DNA: TGTGCCAGCAGTCCACAAACAGGGGTCGAGACCCAGTACTTC.

Ten or more counts support this clonotype. CDR3 amino acids: CAIREQGMDEKLFF. CDR3 in DNA: TGTGCCATCAGGGAACAGGGGATGGATGAAAAACTGTTTTTT. This chain uses TRBV10-3 with TRBJ1-4, with 7 bases that match TRBD1. CDR3 length: 14 amino acids. Germline V gene sequence: CDR1 ENHRY, CDR2 SYGVKD. The V and J ends lost 6 bases and 6 bases, in that order; junction bases with no gene match: 7.

The chain carries TRBV6-2 or TRBV6-3 and TRBJ1-2, with 7 bases fitting TRBD1. CDR1 and CDR2 from the germline V gene are MNHEY and SVGEGT. The CDR3 consists of 13 residues. Losses at the gene ends were 5 bases for V and 4 bases for J; bases not matched to a gene: 4. The CDR3 region is CASSQDRSYGYTF. The CDR3 DNA reads TGTGCCAGCAGTCAGGACAGGTCCTATGGCTACACCTTC.

This sequence joins TRBV20-1 and TRBJ1-4; D gene unclear. V gave up 6 bases and J gave up 0 bases, with 11 bases separating them. This CDR3 comprises 14 residues. Germline V gene lookup returns CDR1 DFQATT and CDR2 SNEGSKA (reference sequence). The CDR3 DNA sequence: TGCAGTGCATCGGACGGCGCAACTAATGAAAAACTGTTTTTT. Its translation is CSASDGATNEKLFF.

This clonotype has ten or more counts. CDR3: CASSRDSTYNEQFF. The DNA for the CDR3 is TGCGCCAGCTCCCGGGACTCAACCTACAATGAGCAGTTCTTC. The rearrangement links TRBV5-1 to TRBJ2-1; tentative D call: TRBD2 (6 bases). Germline loops: CDR1 SGHRS, CDR2 YFSETQ. This CDR3 is built from 14 residues. V shed 7 bases and J shed 2 bases, with 13 bases lying between them.

This clonotype has a count of ten or more. The genes are TRBV12-3 or TRBV12-4 and TRBJ2-1, with TRBD2 matching over 11 bases. The CDR3 runs 16 residues. Trimming took 5 bases from V and 2 from J; bases not matched to a gene: 5. The CDR3 bases are TGTGCCAGCAGTGTTAGCGGGGGGGGCGCCTACAATGAGCAGTTCTTC. Its protein product is CASSVSGGGAYNEQFF.

This clonotype showed up many times. V and J are TRBV7-9 and TRBJ2-3, with a possible D match to TRBD1 (7 bases). Germline CDR1 reads SEHNR; CDR2 reads FQNEAQ (reference sequence). V was cut by 1 base and J by 1 base, with 12 bases left in between. The CDR3 consists of 16 residues. CDR3 in DNA: TGTGCCAGCAGCTTAGGAGGCAGGGGGGGCACAGATACGCAGTATTTT. Its protein product is CASSLGGRGGTDTQYF.

The rearrangement uses TRBV29-1 and TRBJ1-2, with 7 bases identical to TRBD1. The length of the CDR3 is 13 residues. Looked up from germline, CDR1 is SQVTM and CDR2 is ANQGSEA. V shed 0 bases, J shed 4 bases, and the junction held 2 bases outside the gene matches. As DNA, the CDR3 is TGCAGCGTTGAAGATGGGGACAGCTATGGCTACACCTTC. It codes for CSVEDGDSYGYTF.